One sample yielded the 31 T cell receptor beta chains listed below, sequenced in a study of molecular identifiers for immune sequencing clone quantification. TCRdb re-derived calls from the PCR reads in MiXCR, one entry per CDR3 protein. The table shows 300,000 to 400,000 distinct CDR3 sequences, with about a quarter occurring only once. Sample: naive CD8+ T cells from blood, with Jurkat cell RNA spiked in. This sample's subset: FACS-sorted CD8+CD4-CCR7+CD45RA+ naive T cells. Receptors were obtained from a human donor in good health. Some libraries in this study had Jurkat cell RNA spiked in.

Notes on this clonotype: Sequence at one end of the junction differs from germline and may be a read error. The chain employs TRBV29-1 and TRBJ2-3, with D perhaps TRBD2 (6 bases). CDR3 length: 15 residues. Per the germline V gene, CDR1 is SQVTM and CDR2 is ANQGSEA. CDR3 amino acids: CRVPAGEASPDPQYF. The CDR3 coding sequence is TGCCGCGTTCCCGCCGGGGAGGCTTCCCCAGACCCGCAGTATTTT.

The chain uses TRBV28 and TRBJ2-7; TRBD2 aligns across 10 bases. The length of the CDR3 is 16 residues. Germline values: CDR1 MDHEN, CDR2 SYDVKM. The junction had 16 bases not matched to a gene; V was cut back by 7 bases and J by 7 bases. The CDR3 bases are TGTGCCAGCACCGATCATCGCCTAGCGGGAGTTGAAGAGCAGTACTTC. This gives the protein CASTDHRLAGVEEQYF. Using reference TRBV28 and TRBJ2-7 for the parts outside the CDR3, the full variable domain is DVKVTQSSRYLVKRTGEKVFLECVQDMDHENMFWYRQDPGLGLRLIYFSYDVKMKEKGDIPEGYSVSREKKERFSLILESASTNQTSMYLCASTDHRLAGVEEQYFGPGTRLTVT.

This clonotype was counted many times. The chain couples TRBV7-2 to TRBJ2-3; D may correspond to TRBD1 or TRBD2 (6 bases each). Germline-derived CDR1 and CDR2 are SGHTA and FQGNSA. V lost 7 bases, J lost 2 bases, and 16 bases lay in between. This CDR3 spans 15 amino acids. This CDR3 is CASTPWRGHTDTQYF. In nucleotides, the CDR3 is TGTGCCAGCACCCCCTGGCGGGGACACACAGATACGCAGTATTTT.

In regard to this clonotype: A much larger clone is a single base away; this may be a read error. The chain joins TRBV6-5 to TRBJ1-1, with D maybe TRBD1 (6 bases). CDR1 and CDR2 (germline): MNHEY, SVGAGI. The ends were cut back, 4 bases at V and 0 bases at J, with 21 bases in the middle. This CDR3 comprises 18 residues. CDR3 sequence: CASSCGMAGAAMNTEAFF. For the CDR3, the DNA is TGTGCCAGCAGTTGCGGTATGGCAGGGGCTGCGATGAACACTGAAGCTTTCTTT.

This clonotype showed up just a few times. The chain uses TRBV5-1 and TRBJ2-1; 13 bases match TRBD2. The trim removed 3 bases at V and 9 bases at J, leaving 12 bases unmatched. The CDR3 contains 17 residues. CDR1 and CDR2 from the germline V gene are SGHRS and YFSETQ. The CDR3 nucleotides are TGCGCCAGCAGCTGGACTAGCGGGAGTTACGTCGCCGCTGAGCAGTTCTTC. Protein: CASSWTSGSYVAAEQFF.

This clonotype was found many times. The rearrangement uses TRBV29-1 and TRBJ2-7; D not certain. This CDR3 is 13 amino acids long. Germline V lookup: CDR1 SQVTM, CDR2 ANQGSEA. Trimming removed 7 bases from V and 2 bases from J, with 15 bases in between. Written as DNA, the CDR3 is TGCAGCGCCACGCCGGGTTCCCCCTACGAGCAGTACTTC. This sequence encodes CSATPGSPYEQYF.

This clonotype was seen more than once but under ten times. The rearrangement joins TRBV12-3 or TRBV12-4 to TRBJ2-1; the match to TRBD2 covers 11 bases. The CDR3 extends over 17 amino acids. Unmatched junction bases numbered 11, after V lost 6 bases and J lost 4 bases. The CDR3 sequence is CASSYDPTSGAYNEQFF. CDR3 nucleotides: TGTGCCAGCAGCTACGACCCGACTAGCGGGGCATACAATGAGCAGTTCTTC.

The sample holds a few counts of this clonotype. The chain employs TRBV27 and TRBJ2-7, with D possibly being TRBD1 or TRBD2 (5 bases each). This CDR3 is built from 14 residues. Trimming left V 2 bases short and J 3 bases short, with 11 bases between. The germline gives CDR1 MNHEY, CDR2 SMNVEV (reference sequence). The CDR3 coding sequence is TGTGCCAGCAGTTTAGGTCGGGGCTACTACGAGCAGTACTTC. Protein sequence: CASSLGRGYYEQYF.

In its sample, this clonotype was seen once. A single base separates this from a much larger clone, so it may be a read error. The chain uses TRBV7-8 and TRBJ2-7; D may be TRBD2 (5 bases). This CDR3 region has 13 residues. Germline CDR1 and CDR2: SGHVS and FQNEAQ. The CDR3 reads CASSPRVFSEQNF. Here the CDR3 DNA reads TGTGCCAGCAGCCCGAGGGTCTTCTCTGAGCAGAACTTC.

This clonotype occurred many times. The J gene is TRBJ2-3, the V gene TRBV7-3; a weak D match, TRBD2 (5 bases). The germline gives CDR1 SGHTA, CDR2 FQGTGA. CDR3 length: 15 residues. The V and J ends lost 4 bases and 1 base respectively, with 12 bases between them. The CDR3 sequence: CASSSTGLGTDTQYF. As DNA, the CDR3 is TGTGCCAGCAGCTCCACGGGGTTAGGCACAGATACGCAGTATTTT. Variable domain in full (rest from reference TRBV7-3 and TRBJ2-3): GAGVSQTPSNKVTEKGKYVELRCDPISGHTALYWYRQSLGQGPEFLIYFQGTGAADDSGLPNDRFFAVRPEGSVSTLKIQRTERGDSAVYLCASSSTGLGTDTQYFGPGTRLTVL.

Ten or more counts support this clonotype. The junction does not match germline at one end; this may be a read error. The chain combines TRBV12-5 with TRBJ2-5; perhaps TRBD2 as D (6 bases). The CDR3 is 12 amino acids. Per the germline V gene, CDR1 is LGHNT and CDR2 is FRNRAP. The CDR3 loop is CASGLATKRTTF. The CDR3 coding sequence is TGTGCTAGTGGTTTGGCCACAAAGCGGACTACCTTC.

This clonotype was observed a handful of times. This chain links TRBV5-1 with TRBJ2-7; 7 bases fit TRBD1. Unmatched junction bases numbered 10, after V lost 0 bases and J lost 4 bases. The CDR3 loop spans 16 amino acids. Germline assignment: CDR1 SGHRS and CDR2 YFSETQ. The CDR3 DNA follows: TGCGCCAGCAGCTTGGTGGATGGGACAGTAATGTACGAGCAGTACTTC. Amino acid sequence: CASSLVDGTVMYEQYF.

This clonotype showed up many times. The chain employs TRBV7-9 and TRBJ2-7, with 8 bases matching TRBD1. Trimming cost V 5 bases and J 5 bases; bases outside gene matches: 2. This CDR3 is 12 amino acids long. Germline loops: CDR1 SEHNR, CDR2 FQNEAQ (reference sequence). CDR3 in amino acids: CASSTDRDEQYF. For the CDR3, the DNA is TGTGCCAGCAGCACGGACAGGGACGAGCAGTACTTC.

This clonotype showed up just a few times. The chain has TRBV12-3 or TRBV12-4 and TRBJ2-3; maybe TRBD2 (6 bases). The length of the CDR3 is 15 residues. Trimming pared 3 bases from V and 2 bases from J, leaving 12 bases between. CDR3 in DNA: TGTGCCAGCAGTTTGGGGGGAGGACACACAGATACGCAGTATTTT. Translated: CASSLGGGHTDTQYF.

The chain uses TRBV4-3 and TRBJ2-7; D could derive from TRBD1 or TRBD2 (5 bases each). CDR1 and CDR2 from the germline V gene are LGHNA and YSLEER. CDR3 length: 15 residues. V gave up 0 bases and J gave up 5 bases, with 14 bases separating them. The CDR3 region is CASSQDRGRDDEQYF. CDR3 coding DNA: TGCGCCAGCAGCCAAGATCGAGGCAGGGACGACGAGCAGTACTTC.

The sample holds many counts of this clonotype. CDR3 sequence (DNA): TGTGCCAGCAGCTTAGCGGAACTAGGCGGCACAGATACGCAGTATTTT. Its protein is CASSLAELGGTDTQYF. The chain has TRBV7-8 and TRBJ2-3; tentative D call: TRBD2 (5 bases). The CDR3 length is 16 residues. Germline CDR1 reads SGHVS; CDR2 reads FQNEAQ. The V end lost 0 bases, the J end lost 1 base, and 11 bases lay between the germline ends.

In this sample, this clonotype turned up many times. The CDR3 region has the DNA TGTGCCAGCAGTTTAGAGGGCCGCACAGATACGCAGTATTTT. It encodes CASSLEGRTDTQYF. The rearrangement uses TRBV12-3 or TRBV12-4 and TRBJ2-3; D is unresolved. The CDR3 spans 14 residues. V dropped 1 base and J dropped 1 base, with 6 bases sitting between them.

Ten or more counts support this clonotype. In DNA form, the CDR3 reads TGTGCCAGCCCGGACGAAGGATACACAGATACGCAGTATTTT. This codes for CASPDEGYTDTQYF. The rearrangement uses TRBV7-9 and TRBJ2-3; D ambiguous. Trimming stripped 8 bases from V and 2 bases from J, with 14 bases between. The CDR3 sequence is 14 residues long. CDR1 SEHNR and CDR2 FQNEAQ come from the germline V gene (reference sequence).

This clonotype was counted a few times. The gene calls are TRBV4-3 and TRBJ2-6; TRBD1 or TRBD2 may be the D gene (6 bases each). The V end lost 0 bases, the J end lost 5 bases, and 17 bases lay between the germline ends. In germline, CDR1 is LGHNA, CDR2 YSLEER. CDR3 length: 18 amino acids. Written as DNA, the CDR3 is TGCGCCAGCAGCCAAGATCGGGGGCCGGCTGGTAGGGCCAACGTCCTGACTTTC. This translates into CASSQDRGPAGRANVLTF.

A note on this clonotype: This may come from a read error, since a much larger clone is one base off. The rearrangement uses TRBV12-3 or TRBV12-4 and TRBJ1-5; D is undetermined. The CDR3 has 14 residues. The V end lost 10 bases, the J end lost 3 bases, and 16 bases lay between the germline ends. The CDR3 reads CAIALGAPNQPQHF. CDR3 nucleotides: TGTGCCATCGCGCTGGGTGCCCCCAATCAGCCCCAGCATTTT.

The sample holds many counts of this clonotype. The V gene is TRBV14, the J gene TRBJ2-3; D is uncertain. CDR1 is SGHDN, CDR2 FVKESK, per germline. V was shortened by 4 bases and J by 3 bases, with 11 bases between the two germline ends. The CDR3 spans 14 residues. The CDR3 reads CASSLEDPTDTQYF. In nucleotides, the CDR3 is TGTGCCAGCAGCCTCGAAGATCCTACAGATACGCAGTATTTT.

Note on this clonotype: Just one base apart from a much larger clone, this may be a read error. The gene calls are TRBV4-3 and TRBJ1-1; D may be TRBD1 (5 bases). The V end lost 0 bases, the J end lost 6 bases, and 14 bases lay between the germline ends. The germline V gene has CDR1 LGHNA and CDR2 YSLEER. This CDR3 has 15 residues. In DNA, the CDR3 is TGCGCCAGCAGCCAAGATGGGGGTCCGGACGCTGAAGCTTTCTTT. It specifies CASSQDGGPDAEAFF.

In this sample, this clonotype turned up many times. The V call is TRBV4-1, the J call TRBJ2-6, with D perhaps TRBD1 (5 bases). Germline CDR1 and CDR2: MGHRA and YSYEKL. V lost 0 bases, J lost 0 bases, and 9 bases lay in between. The CDR3 is 17 amino acids. The CDR3 region has the DNA TGCGCCAGCAGCCAAGATCCAGGGATCTCTGGGGCCAACGTCCTGACTTTC. It yields the protein CASSQDPGISGANVLTF.

This clonotype was observed many times. V is TRBV7-9 and J is TRBJ2-5; D uncertain. The V end was cut by 3 bases, the J end by 1 base, with 12 bases between. Germline assignment: CDR1 SEHNR and CDR2 FQNEAQ (reference sequence). CDR3 length: 15 amino acids. The CDR3 coding sequence is TGTGCCAGCAGCTTGCCGGCGGCGGTCCAAGAGACCCAGTACTTC. Translation gives CASSLPAAVQETQYF.

Note on this clonotype: A junction boundary mismatches the germline segment, possibly from a read error. The chain combines TRBV2 with TRBJ1-2; D might be TRBD1 (5 bases). The CDR3 runs 15 residues. CDR1 is SNHLY and CDR2 is FYNNEI in the germline V gene. The CDR3 loop is CASSGPLRVSYDYTF. In DNA form, the CDR3 reads TGTGCCAGCAGTGGCCCCCTCAGGGTTAGCTATGACTACACCTTC.

Turning to this clonotype: With a much larger clone just one base away, this may be a read error. The conserved closing phenylalanine or tryptophan is absent in this CDR3, likely reflecting a read error. The chain has TRBV28 and TRBJ2-3, with D perhaps matching TRBD1 (6 bases). Germline CDR1 is MDHEN and CDR2 is SYDVKM. The ends were cut back, 6 bases at V and 3 bases at J, with 7 bases in the middle. The CDR3 contains 12 residues. Here the CDR3 DNA reads TGTGCCAGCAGCACAGGGACAGATACGCAGTATATT. Translated: CASSTGTDTQYI.

This clonotype has a count of ten or more. At one boundary the junction diverges from the germline segment, which might be a read error. This rearrangement joins TRBV28 to TRBJ1-1; D uncertain. The CDR3 runs 11 residues. In germline, CDR1 is MDHEN, CDR2 SYDVKM. The CDR3 region has the DNA TGTGCCAGCAGTTGGAACCCTGAAGCTTTCTTT. Translated, it gives CASSWNPEAFF.

This clonotype turned up a few times. The V gene is TRBV9, the J gene TRBJ2-3; no clear D. Germline V gives CDR1 SGDLS, CDR2 YYNGEE. V was clipped by 0 bases and J by 4 bases, with 9 bases between them. CDR3 size: 14 residues. CDR3 in amino acids: CASSVEAGADTQYF. In DNA, the CDR3 is TGTGCCAGCAGCGTAGAAGCAGGAGCAGATACGCAGTATTTT.

V usage is TRBV2 and J usage is TRBJ1-2; 7 bases agree with TRBD1. Germline V gene data show CDR1 as SNHLY and CDR2 as FYNNEI. This CDR3 has 15 residues. The junction had 16 bases not matched to a gene; V was cut back by 11 bases and J by 4 bases. The CDR3 protein is CAGGGEGAPLYGYTF. The CDR3 nucleotides read TGTGCCGGCGGTGGTGAGGGGGCGCCCCTCTATGGCTACACCTTC.

As regards this clonotype: This may come from a read error, since a much larger clone is one base off. The chain couples TRBV4-3 to TRBJ1-2; D is perhaps TRBD1 (6 bases). The length of the CDR3 is 15 residues. Germline CDR1 and CDR2: LGHNA and YSLEER. CDR3 nucleotide sequence: TGCACCAGCAGCCAAGATCGGCAGGGGAGCTATGGCTACACCTTC. Its translation: CTSSQDRQGSYGYTF.

There are many counts of this clonotype. This sequence joins TRBV12-3 or TRBV12-4 and TRBJ2-3, with D maybe TRBD2 (5 bases). Trimming pared 5 bases from V and 5 bases from J, leaving 11 bases between. CDR3 length equals 13 residues. CDR3 DNA sequence: TGTGCCAGCAGTCCCCTCGGGGAAGATACGCAGTATTTT. Amino acids: CASSPLGEDTQYF.